This paragraph covers one T cell receptor beta chain sequence. Its specific antigen is unknown. No base qualities exist here, and no much larger clone lies one base off it. The data belong to a study of glioma-infiltrating T cells after dendritic cell vaccination (dated by TCRdb to the mid-2010s). About the study as a whole: A cohort of 15 glioblastoma patients from Phase I and II dendritic cell vaccination trials was included, of whom 9 were newly diagnosed and 6 had recurrent disease. Between the early 2000s and the early 2010s, the patients were given dendritic cell vaccination pulsed with autologous tumor lysate. To make the vaccine, monocyte-derived dendritic cells were cultured for about seven days with IL-4 and GM-CSF and then pulsed overnight with autologous tumor lysate. Each patient got three intradermal injections of the dendritic cell vaccine, spaced at biweekly intervals, in the arm below the axilla. Tumor-infiltrating lymphocyte content was quantified and tumor and blood repertoires were compared in dendritic cell-vaccinated glioblastoma patients by deep sequencing of TCR beta CDR3 regions. Survival after dendritic cell vaccination was correlated with TCR sequencing metrics, such as TIL content and the overlap between tumor and blood repertoires.

Using the immunoSEQ assay, TCRB CDR3 regions were amplified from 1.5 to 2 micrograms of genomic DNA, or from all available DNA when less than that was on hand. For multiplex PCR, 60 forward primers for TCR V beta segments and 13 reverse primers for J beta segments were used. To estimate reads per starting template, synthetic control templates were spiked into each sample at limiting dilution. The Illumina HiSeq System generated sequencing reads of 87 bp. Regarding the original processing steps: PCR and sequencing errors were removed by a nearest neighbor algorithm that merged closely related sequences. TCR overlap was measured as the percentage of unique tumor TCR beta sequences that were also present in the peripheral blood of the same patient. TCRdb holds this immuneACCESS table with in-frame rearrangements only. Some clones are missing; in checked studies, unresolved V genes explain under half, and the rest has no known cause. Clonal size and the V and J genes are those of that table, whereas D and trimming came from the DNA. This sample lists tens of thousands of clones; around 90% were detected once. Jointly, the top ten make up 2% to 2.5% of the sample.

Study-wide findings and limitations: The TCR overlap response model with three groups was called speculative and said to need prospective validation. No direct relationship between TCR clonality and survival was found, suggesting a diverse polyclonal response may matter. After dendritic cell vaccination, a higher estimated pretreatment TIL content predicted longer time to progression and overall survival. The cohort was small and heterogeneous, with few patients having full blood and tumor sets and even fewer initial-recurrent tumor pairs.

Measured from the cysteine to the phenylalanine, the CDR3 is 13 residues long. This entry keeps only the CDR3 DNA: 39 bases, framed from base 1. V and J are trimmed by 6 bases and 3 bases, and the gene matches miss 5 bases of the junction. Looking up the germline V gene yields CDR1 MNHEY and CDR2 SVGAGI. Reading the label with the study, this specimen's time point is: after dendritic cell vaccination, including at tumor progression/relapse. Patients were selected for having adequate residual fresh-frozen tumor tissue and more than two years of available survival data. None of the glioblastoma patients carried an isocitrate dehydrogenase mutation, although molecular status otherwise varied. PBMC were collected before vaccination, two weeks after the third vaccination, and at tumor progression when it occurred. Genomic DNA was extracted with the Qiagen DNeasy Blood extraction Kit.

The sample consisted of blood, taken after dendritic cell vaccination. This sequence uses TRBV6-5 and TRBJ2-7; TRBD2 aligns with 7 central bases. The sequence was obtained from a human donor with glioblastoma. The CDR3 protein is CASRSPGGYEQYF. The sequence in DNA is TGTGCCAGCAGGTCTCCGGGAGGCTACGAGCAGTACTTC.